This T cell receptor (beta chain) was sequenced during a study of CD8 T cells in Susac syndrome. Study context: Eight or nine of the sequenced Susac syndrome patients were in remission, and six had active disease.

The RNA, about 0.45 to 1 ug, was put through reverse transcription using random hexamers. A multiplex approach, immunoSEQ multiplex PCR, amplified TCR beta CDR3 across 54 Vbeta and 13 Jbeta. Each CDR3 protein gets one entry after TCRdb re-called the immunoSEQ multiplex PCR reads with MiXCR. The table lists 80,000 to 90,000 distinct CDR3 sequences, 85% to 95% of them singletons, with roughly 0.46% in the top ten. Germline V gene sequence: CDR1 LNHNV, CDR2 YYDKDF (reference sequence). The CDR3 is 16 residues long. The J segment lost 5 bases and the V segment lost 0 bases, leaving 4 bases of the junction unmatched. Details on this clonotype: Its antigen is undetermined.

Study-wide results and caveats: The total CD8+ repertoires contained about 16 Susac-specific public clones, and the CD8+ TEMRA repertoires contained roughly 5.

This chain links TRBV15 with TRBJ1-4; 9 nucleotides agree with TRBD1. This clonotype was sampled from a human donor with Susac syndrome. Source material: CD8+ T cells from PBMCs. The CDR3 DNA sequence: TGTGCCACCAGCAGAGATAGAGGGACAGGGAATGAAAAACTGTTTTTT. Amino acid sequence: CATSRDRGTGNEKLFF.